These T cell receptor beta chains were read from a single sample in a study of shared T cell receptors in the human thymus. Assay used: immunoSEQ multiplex PCR; TCRdb lists only in-frame clones, some missing. The repertoire holds roughly 710,000 clones, with roughly 85% as singletons. The sample was also reused in another study, on human thymus T cells.

The source material was thymocytes. Receptors originate from a girl less than two years old with a congenital heart defect. CDR3s include the opening cysteine and the closing phenylalanine or tryptophan. The D gene is left open where the match is weak. The size of a clone is reported for some rows only, either as once, few or many, or as a class for expanded clones.

clone size	D gene	V gene	J gene	CDR3 length	CDR3 protein	CDR3 DNA
NA	TRBD1	TRBV6-5	TRBJ1-1	15	CASFSLGQGKPEAFF	TGTGCCAGTTTTTCCCTCGGACAGGGGAAACCTGAAGCTTTCTTT
NA	NA	TRBV18	TRBJ2-7	15	CASSPPRGVTYEQYF	TGTGCCAGCTCACCACCCAGGGGAGTGACCTACGAGCAGTACTTC
NA	TRBD1	TRBV13	TRBJ2-3	15	CASSLVGQGKDTQYF	TGTGCCAGCAGCTTAGTCGGACAGGGGAAAGATACGCAGTATTTT
NA	TRBD1	TRBV25-1	TRBJ1-6	16	CASSHTSTGEGSPPHF	TGTGCCAGCAGCCATACCTCGACAGGGGAGGGTTCACCCCCCCACTTT
NA	TRBD1	TRBV27	TRBJ1-4	15	CASSWGTATNEKLFF	TGTGCCAGCAGTTGGGGGACAGCAACTAATGAAAAACTGTTTTTT
few	NA	TRBV6-5	TRBJ1-2	13	CASSYGGNYGYTF	TGTGCCAGCAGTTATGGGGGGAACTATGGCTACACCTTC
NA	TRBD2	TRBV5-5	TRBJ2-1	16	CASNWERSGGTNEQFF	TGTGCCAGCAATTGGGAACGTAGCGGGGGAACAAATGAGCAGTTCTTC
NA	NA	TRBV27	TRBJ2-3	16	CASSFYGGEGTDTQYF	TGTGCCAGCAGTTTTTACGGGGGAGAGGGCACAGATACGCAGTATTTT
once	NA	TRBV7-2	TRBJ2-1	14	CASSPPLMRDEQFF	TGTGCCAGCAGCCCCCCCCTTATGAGGGATGAGCAGTTCTTC
NA	TRBD1	TRBV4-1	TRBJ1-1	15	CASSQDRDRDSEAFF	TGCGCCAGCAGCCAAGATCGAGACAGGGACTCTGAAGCTTTCTTT
once	TRBD1	TRBV5-1	TRBJ1-1	16	CASSLDTGGGNTEAFF	TGCGCCAGCAGCTTGGATACAGGGGGGGGGAACACTGAAGCTTTCTTT
NA	TRBD2	TRBV28	TRBJ2-1	18	CASRLGTSGGTGDNEQFF	TGTGCCAGCAGACTTGGGACTAGCGGGGGAACAGGCGACAATGAGCAGTTCTTC
NA	TRBD1	TRBV5-1	TRBJ2-3	16	CASSPMDRAHTDTQYF	TGCGCCAGCAGCCCCATGGACAGGGCTCACACAGATACGCAGTATTTT
NA	NA	TRBV5-8	TRBJ1-1	13	CASSLLGITEAFF	TGTGCCAGCAGCTTGCTGGGCATTACTGAAGCTTTCTTT
once	NA	TRBV7-2	TRBJ2-7	15	CASSLVVIPSYEQYF	TGTGCCAGCAGCTTAGTAGTTATACCCTCCTACGAGCAGTACTTC
once	NA	TRBV10-3	TRBJ1-1	14	CAISLDSQNTEAFF	TGTGCCATCAGCCTGGACAGCCAGAACACTGAAGCTTTCTTT
NA	TRBD1	TRBV14	TRBJ2-4	17	CASSQVTQGESMYIQYF	TGTGCCAGCAGCCAAGTCACCCAGGGGGAGTCGATGTACATTCAGTACTTC
NA	NA	TRBV5-1	TRBJ2-3	18	CASSVQYPLSSNTDTQYF	TGCGCCAGCAGCGTCCAGTACCCCTTGTCCTCAAACACAGATACGCAGTATTTT
NA	NA	TRBV7-8	TRBJ1-1	20	CASSLTHPLIGGAGNTEAFF	TGTGCCAGCAGCTTAACTCACCCTCTCATAGGGGGGGCCGGGAACACTGAAGCTTTCTTT
NA	TRBD2	TRBV5-1	TRBJ2-3	21	CASSPGALSGLAGGGSDTQYF	TGCGCCAGCAGTCCAGGGGCGTTGTCGGGACTAGCGGGGGGGGGTTCAGATACGCAGTATTTT
NA	TRBD1	TRBV6-6	TRBJ2-7	14	CASRPGQGASEQYF	TGTGCCAGCAGGCCGGGACAGGGGGCGTCAGAGCAGTACTTC
NA	TRBD1	TRBV14	TRBJ2-7	16	CASSPEDRGHRYEQYF	TGTGCCAGCAGCCCTGAGGACAGGGGGCACCGCTACGAGCAGTACTTC
NA	TRBD1	TRBV6-5	TRBJ1-1	13	CASRTGGYTEAFF	TGTGCCAGCAGGACAGGGGGGTACACTGAAGCTTTCTTT
NA	NA	TRBV11-2	TRBJ1-1	16	CASSLAQGWNNTEAFF	TGTGCCAGCAGCTTAGCACAGGGATGGAACAACACTGAAGCTTTCTTT
NA	NA	TRBV5-1	TRBJ1-2	14	CASSRRLRGYGYTF	TGTGCCAGCAGCCGTCGACTGAGAGGCTATGGCTACACCTTC
NA	NA	TRBV4-2	TRBJ2-5	14	CASSQDDGKETQYF	TGTGCCAGCAGCCAAGATGACGGGAAAGAGACCCAGTACTTC
NA	NA	TRBV11-2	TRBJ2-2	16	CASSLDRGLNTGELFF	TGTGCCAGCAGCTTAGATAGGGGACTCAACACCGGGGAGCTGTTTTTT
NA	NA	TRBV30	TRBJ1-1	17	CAWSSIPRRIEHSEAFF	TGTGCCTGGAGTTCTATACCCCGGAGGATCGAGCACTCTGAAGCTTTCTTT
NA	NA	TRBV5-4	TRBJ1-1	15	CASSSPDRGNTEAFF	TGTGCCAGCAGCTCGCCGGACCGGGGAAACACTGAAGCTTTCTTT
NA	TRBD1	TRBV28	TRBJ1-2	15	CASSPGQGALYGYTF	TGTGCCAGCAGTCCCGGACAGGGGGCTTTATATGGCTACACCTTC
few	TRBD1	TRBV5-1	TRBJ1-1	17	CASSLEETGGASPEAFF	TGCGCCAGCAGCTTGGAAGAGACAGGGGGCGCTTCTCCTGAAGCTTTCTTT
NA	NA	TRBV6-1	TRBJ1-3	17	CASSETGRPNSGNTIYF	TGTGCCAGCAGTGAGACGGGTCGGCCAAACTCTGGAAACACCATATATTTT
few	TRBD1	TRBV7-6	TRBJ2-7	16	CASSPHPRQGAYEQYF	TGTGCCAGCAGCCCTCACCCCAGACAGGGAGCCTACGAGCAGTACTTC
NA	TRBD1	TRBV5-1	TRBJ2-7	14	CASSSGTGSYEQYF	TGCGCCAGCAGTTCCGGGACAGGCTCCTACGAGCAGTACTTC
NA	TRBD1	TRBV28	TRBJ1-2	15	CASSRGQGPSYGYTF	TGTGCCAGCAGCCGGGGACAGGGGCCATCCTATGGCTACACCTTC
NA	NA	TRBV27	TRBJ1-1	14	CASTPGGVNTEAFF	TGTGCCAGCACCCCGGGCGGGGTGAACACTGAAGCTTTCTTT
NA	TRBD2	TRBV19	TRBJ2-1	15	CASSIAGGLPDEQFF	TGTGCCAGTAGTATAGCGGGGGGGTTACCGGATGAGCAGTTCTTC
once	NA	TRBV11-1	TRBJ1-1	18	CASSLPDSKLDPNTEAFF	TGTGCCAGCAGCTTACCAGACAGCAAGCTTGACCCGAACACTGAAGCTTTCTTT
NA	NA	TRBV7-9	TRBJ1-1	15	CASSDPGVANTEAFF	TGTGCCAGCAGCGACCCAGGGGTGGCGAACACTGAAGCTTTCTTT
NA	NA	TRBV7-9	TRBJ2-5	16	CASSLALAPQQETQYF	TGTGCCAGCAGCTTAGCTCTAGCGCCACAACAAGAGACCCAGTACTTC
NA	NA	TRBV19	TRBJ1-5	12	CASSYAGQPQHF	TGTGCCAGTAGTTATGCGGGTCAGCCCCAGCATTTT
NA	NA	TRBV7-9	TRBJ1-2	15	CASSQNTGPRRGYTF	TGTGCCAGCAGCCAAAATACAGGTCCGCGGCGTGGCTACACCTTC
NA	NA	TRBV28	TRBJ1-4	16	CASSLLPPGENEKLFF	TGTGCCAGCAGTCTCTTGCCTCCGGGAGAGAATGAAAAACTGTTTTTT
NA	NA	TRBV2	TRBJ2-5	15	CASTEIPPRGETQYF	TGTGCCAGCACCGAAATACCCCCGCGAGGGGAGACCCAGTACTTC
NA	NA	TRBV9	TRBJ2-2	16	CASSGGQSKNTGELFF	TGTGCCAGCAGCGGCGGTCAGTCCAAAAACACCGGGGAGCTGTTTTTT
once	NA	TRBV9	TRBJ1-6	13	CASSVDKNSPLHF	TGTGCCAGCAGCGTAGATAAAAATTCACCCCTCCACTTT
NA	NA	TRBV6-5	TRBJ1-1	14	CASSYAGPNTEAFF	TGTGCCAGCAGTTACGCGGGACCGAACACTGAAGCTTTCTTT
NA	TRBD1	TRBV5-1	TRBJ1-3	15	CASSWDSFSGNTIYF	TGCGCCAGCAGCTGGGACAGTTTCTCTGGAAACACCATATATTTT
NA	TRBD1	TRBV28	TRBJ1-1	16	CASSRSTGTGVTEAFF	TGTGCCAGCAGTCGGAGTACCGGGACAGGGGTAACTGAAGCTTTCTTT
once	TRBD1	TRBV11-3	TRBJ2-1	15	CASSSGTVHYNEQFF	TGTGCCAGCAGCTCTGGGACAGTTCACTACAATGAGCAGTTCTTC
NA	NA	TRBV28	TRBJ2-2	17	CASSLSWTAHISGELFF	TGTGCCAGCAGTTTATCCTGGACAGCACATATTTCCGGGGAGCTGTTTTTT
NA	NA	TRBV9	TRBJ2-5	15	CASSVDPLGQETQYF	TGTGCCAGCAGCGTAGATCCCCTCGGCCAAGAGACCCAGTACTTC
once	NA	TRBV5-4	TRBJ1-4	18	CASSLTGNYSATNEKLFF	TGTGCCAGCAGCTTGACAGGGAATTATTCGGCAACTAATGAAAAACTGTTTTTT
few	TRBD1	TRBV7-2	TRBJ2-2	16	CASSWGQPADTGELFF	TGTGCCAGCAGCTGGGGACAGCCAGCGGACACCGGGGAGCTGTTTTTT
NA	NA	TRBV7-9	TRBJ2-1	11	CASSFRNEQFF	TGTGCCAGCAGCTTTAGAAATGAGCAGTTCTTC
NA	TRBD2	TRBV5-6	TRBJ2-1	15	CASSPRGGGPRAQFF	TGTGCCAGCAGCCCCCGGGGGGGAGGCCCCCGAGCACAGTTCTTC
few	TRBD2	TRBV5-1	TRBJ2-1	16	CASSLGRGREDNEQFF	TGCGCCAGCAGCTTGGGTCGGGGCCGGGAGGACAATGAGCAGTTCTTC
once	NA	TRBV25-1	TRBJ1-5	17	CASRRQGFGEESQPQHF	TGTGCCAGCAGGAGACAAGGGTTTGGGGAGGAGAGTCAGCCCCAGCATTTT
NA	NA	TRBV10-3	TRBJ1-2	15	CAISGEQGKNYGYTF	TGTGCCATCAGTGGGGAACAGGGAAAAAACTATGGCTACACCTTC
NA	TRBD1	TRBV19	TRBJ1-5	15	CASSRQGVYGQPQHF	TGTGCCAGTAGTCGACAGGGGGTTTATGGTCAGCCCCAGCATTTT